This T cell receptor beta chain was sequenced in a study of long-term antiretroviral therapy in people with HIV. Regarding the study as a whole: The study found narrower CDR3 length ranges in HIV repertoires than in controls. Increased diversity was seen after ART, yet it remained lower than in transplant donor controls.

At survey level, the immunoSEQ assay was run in its v3.0 version. Clones were read by immunoSEQ multiplex PCR, and TCRdb kept only the in-frame ones, dropping some. Of some 15,000 clones detected, approximately 91% appear once; the ten largest clones hold 11%. The V and J ends lost 4 bases and 2 bases, in that order; junction bases with no gene match: 7. CDR1 and CDR2 (germline): LGHNA, YNFKEQ. This CDR3 comprises 15 residues. Comments on this clone: Its target is unknown.

The chain employs TRBV4-2 and TRBJ2-7; 8 bases line up with TRBD1. This clonotype originated in a man between 40 and 49 years old with HIV. Here the sequenced sample was unsorted PBMCs, taken 6.2 years after starting antiretroviral therapy. The CDR3 sequence is CASSLTGTGAYEQYF. Written as DNA, the CDR3 is TGTGCCAGCAGCCTAACCGGGACAGGCGCCTACGAGCAGTACTTC.